Included here is one T cell receptor beta chain sequence, with context. Its specificity is not known. The sample comes from a study of T cells after yellow fever vaccination. Points from the study as a whole: By day 5 rather than day 15, the secondary response had peaked, though it was weaker.

Germline CDR1 and CDR2: MGHRA and YSYEKL. The CDR3 extends over 15 amino acids. V was shortened by 0 bases and J by 7 bases, with 13 bases between the two germline ends. TCRdb re-called the 5' RACE reads through MiXCR, storing one row per CDR3 protein. Of some 150,000 distinct CDR3 sequences listed, 9.3% are singletons. V usage is TRBV4-1 and J usage is TRBJ2-1; perhaps D is TRBD1 or TRBD2 (5 bases each). The specimen comprised CD8+ T cells sorted from PBMCs, sampled 45 days after the yellow fever booster vaccination. This TCR was sampled from a man younger than 30 who received the YFV17D yellow fever vaccine. The CDR3, as DNA: TGCGCCAGCAGCCAAGATGAGAGGGACGGGAATGAGCAGTTCTTC. Protein: CASSQDERDGNEQFF.